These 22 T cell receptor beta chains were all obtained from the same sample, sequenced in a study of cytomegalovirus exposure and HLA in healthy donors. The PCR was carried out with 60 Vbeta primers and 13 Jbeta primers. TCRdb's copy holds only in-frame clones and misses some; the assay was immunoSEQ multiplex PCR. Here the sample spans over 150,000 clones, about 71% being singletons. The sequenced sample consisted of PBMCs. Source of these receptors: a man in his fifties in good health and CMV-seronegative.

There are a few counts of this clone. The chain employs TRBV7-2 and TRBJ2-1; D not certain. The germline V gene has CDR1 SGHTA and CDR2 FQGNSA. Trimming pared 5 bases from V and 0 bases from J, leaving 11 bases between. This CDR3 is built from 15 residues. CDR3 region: CASSTSPGSYNEQFF. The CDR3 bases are TGTGCCAGCAGCACCTCCCCGGGCTCCTACAATGAGCAGTTCTTC.

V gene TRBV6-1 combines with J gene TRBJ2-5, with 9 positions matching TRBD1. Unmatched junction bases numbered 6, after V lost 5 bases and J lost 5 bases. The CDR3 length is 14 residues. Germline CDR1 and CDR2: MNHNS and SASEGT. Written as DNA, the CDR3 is TGTGCCAGCAGTAGGGACAGGGTTGGGGAGACCCAGTACTTC. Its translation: CASSRDRVGETQYF.

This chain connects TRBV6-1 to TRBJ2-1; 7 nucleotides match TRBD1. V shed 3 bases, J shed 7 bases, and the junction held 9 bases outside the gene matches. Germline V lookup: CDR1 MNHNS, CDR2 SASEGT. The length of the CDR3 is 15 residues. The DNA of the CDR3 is TGTGCCAGCAGTGAGTTGACAGGGTTGGGGAATGAGCAGTTCTTC. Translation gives CASSELTGLGNEQFF.

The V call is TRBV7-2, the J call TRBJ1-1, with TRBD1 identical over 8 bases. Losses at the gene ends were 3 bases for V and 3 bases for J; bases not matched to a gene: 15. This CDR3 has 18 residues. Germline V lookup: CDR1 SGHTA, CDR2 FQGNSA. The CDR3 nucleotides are TGTGCCAGCAGCTTCCGGACAGGGAAGGTGGTGCTGGACACTGAAGCTTTCTTT. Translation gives CASSFRTGKVVLDTEAFF.

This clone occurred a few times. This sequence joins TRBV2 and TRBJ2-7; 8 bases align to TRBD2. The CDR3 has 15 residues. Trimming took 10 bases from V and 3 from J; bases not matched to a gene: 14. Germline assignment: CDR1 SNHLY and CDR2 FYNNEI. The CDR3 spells CATRPGTSQVYEQYF. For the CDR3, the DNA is TGTGCCACTAGACCCGGGACTAGTCAGGTCTACGAGCAGTACTTC.

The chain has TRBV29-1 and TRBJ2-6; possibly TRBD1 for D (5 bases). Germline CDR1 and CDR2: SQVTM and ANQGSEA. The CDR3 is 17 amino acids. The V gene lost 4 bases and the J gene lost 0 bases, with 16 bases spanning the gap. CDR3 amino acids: CSVGDFRGFSGANVLTF. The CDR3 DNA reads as TGCAGCGTTGGTGATTTTAGGGGTTTCTCTGGGGCCAACGTCCTGACTTTC.

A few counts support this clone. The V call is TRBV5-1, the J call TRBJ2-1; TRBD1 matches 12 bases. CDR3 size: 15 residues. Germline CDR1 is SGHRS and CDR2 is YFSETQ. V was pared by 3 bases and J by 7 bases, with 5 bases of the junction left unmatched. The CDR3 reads CASSSPGQGANEQFF. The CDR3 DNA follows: TGCGCCAGCAGCTCGCCGGGACAGGGGGCGAATGAGCAGTTCTTC.

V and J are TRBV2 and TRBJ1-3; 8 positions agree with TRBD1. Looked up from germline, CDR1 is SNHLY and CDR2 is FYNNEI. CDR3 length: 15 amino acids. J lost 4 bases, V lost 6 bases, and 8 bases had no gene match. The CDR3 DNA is TGTGCCAGCAGCAACATAGGACAGGGAGGAAACACCATATATTTT. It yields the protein CASSNIGQGGNTIYF.

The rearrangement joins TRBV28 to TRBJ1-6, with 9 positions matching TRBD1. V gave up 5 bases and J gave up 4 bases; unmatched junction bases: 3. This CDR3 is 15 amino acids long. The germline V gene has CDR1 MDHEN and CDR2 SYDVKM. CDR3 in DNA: TGTGCCAGCAGTACAGGGGGCGCGTATAATTCACCCCTCCACTTT. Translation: CASSTGGAYNSPLHF.

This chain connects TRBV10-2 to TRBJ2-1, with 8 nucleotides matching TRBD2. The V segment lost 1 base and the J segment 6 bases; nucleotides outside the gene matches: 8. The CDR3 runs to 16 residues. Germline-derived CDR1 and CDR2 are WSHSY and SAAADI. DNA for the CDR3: TGCGCCAGCAGTGAGTTAAGCGGGGGCGACTCCAATGAGCAGTTCTTC. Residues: CASSELSGGDSNEQFF.

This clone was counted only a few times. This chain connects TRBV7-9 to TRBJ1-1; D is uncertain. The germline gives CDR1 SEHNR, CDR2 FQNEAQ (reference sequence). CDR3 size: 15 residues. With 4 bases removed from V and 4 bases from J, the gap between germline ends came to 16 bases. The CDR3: CASSSAVGSGTEAFF. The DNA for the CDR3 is TGTGCCAGCAGCTCCGCGGTAGGGAGCGGCACTGAAGCTTTCTTT.

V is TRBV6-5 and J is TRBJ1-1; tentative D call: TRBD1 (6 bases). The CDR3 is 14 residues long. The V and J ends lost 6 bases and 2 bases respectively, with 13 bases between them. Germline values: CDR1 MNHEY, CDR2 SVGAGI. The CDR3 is CASRDSPINTEAFF. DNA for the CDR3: TGTGCCAGCAGGGACAGTCCTATCAACACTGAAGCTTTCTTT.

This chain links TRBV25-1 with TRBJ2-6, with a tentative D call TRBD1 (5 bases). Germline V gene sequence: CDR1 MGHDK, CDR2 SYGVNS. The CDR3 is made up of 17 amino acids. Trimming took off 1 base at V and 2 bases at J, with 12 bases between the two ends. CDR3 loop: CASSESVGAPGANVLTF. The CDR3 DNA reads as TGTGCCAGCAGTGAATCAGTAGGGGCGCCTGGGGCCAACGTCCTGACTTTC.

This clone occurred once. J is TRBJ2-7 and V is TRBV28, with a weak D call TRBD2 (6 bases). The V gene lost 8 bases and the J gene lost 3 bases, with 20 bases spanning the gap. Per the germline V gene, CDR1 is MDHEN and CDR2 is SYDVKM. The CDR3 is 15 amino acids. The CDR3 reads CASAAGGAADYEQYF. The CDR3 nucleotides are TGTGCCAGCGCGGCCGGGGGAGCGGCAGACTACGAGCAGTACTTC.

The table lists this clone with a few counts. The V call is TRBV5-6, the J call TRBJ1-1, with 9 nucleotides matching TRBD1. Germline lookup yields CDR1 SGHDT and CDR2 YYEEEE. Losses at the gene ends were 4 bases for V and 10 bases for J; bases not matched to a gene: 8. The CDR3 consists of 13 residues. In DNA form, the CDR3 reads TGTGCCAGCAGCCTCGATCGGGGACAGGGAGCTTTCTTT. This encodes CASSLDRGQGAFF. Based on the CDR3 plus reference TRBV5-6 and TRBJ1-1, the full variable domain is DAGVTQSPTHLIKTRGQQVTLRCSPKSGHDTVSWYQQALGQGPQFIFQYYEEEERQRGNFPDRFSGHQFPNYSSELNVNALLLGDSALYLCASSLDRGQGAFFGQGTRLTVV.

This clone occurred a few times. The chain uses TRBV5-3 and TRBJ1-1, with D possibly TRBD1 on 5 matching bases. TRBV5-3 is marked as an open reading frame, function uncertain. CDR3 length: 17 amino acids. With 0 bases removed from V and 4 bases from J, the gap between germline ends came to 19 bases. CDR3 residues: CARSLAGGGAQGTEAFF. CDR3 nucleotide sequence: TGTGCCAGAAGCTTGGCGGGTGGTGGGGCTCAGGGCACTGAAGCTTTCTTT.

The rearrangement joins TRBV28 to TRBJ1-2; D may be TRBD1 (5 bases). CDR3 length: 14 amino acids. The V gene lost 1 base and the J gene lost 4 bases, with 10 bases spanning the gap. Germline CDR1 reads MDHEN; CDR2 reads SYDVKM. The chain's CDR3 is CASSLYGAGYGYTF. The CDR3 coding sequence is TGTGCCAGCAGTTTATATGGGGCAGGCTATGGCTACACCTTC.

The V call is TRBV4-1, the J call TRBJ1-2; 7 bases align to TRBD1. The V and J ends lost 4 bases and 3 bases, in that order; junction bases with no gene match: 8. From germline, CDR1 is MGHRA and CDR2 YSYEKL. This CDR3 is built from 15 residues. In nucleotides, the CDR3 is TGCGCCAGCAGCCTTGGGCAGGGGGTGGACTATGGCTACACCTTC. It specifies CASSLGQGVDYGYTF.

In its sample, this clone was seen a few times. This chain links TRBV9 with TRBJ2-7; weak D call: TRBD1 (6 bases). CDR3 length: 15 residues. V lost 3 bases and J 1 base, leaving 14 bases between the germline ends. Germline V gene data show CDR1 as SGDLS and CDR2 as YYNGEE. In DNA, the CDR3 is TGTGCCAGCAGCGCCCCAGGGGCCCTATCCTACGAGCAGTACTTC. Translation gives CASSAPGALSYEQYF.

The CDR3 spells CASSEGRSSGVQETQYF. The CDR3 bases are TGTGCCAGCAGCGAGGGGAGGAGTAGCGGGGTCCAAGAGACCCAGTACTTC. The V gene is TRBV9, the J gene TRBJ2-5; 8 positions match TRBD2. Trimming at V came to 3 bases and at J to 1 base, leaving 11 bases not matched to a gene. The CDR3 consists of 17 residues. CDR1 and CDR2 from the germline V gene are SGDLS and YYNGEE.

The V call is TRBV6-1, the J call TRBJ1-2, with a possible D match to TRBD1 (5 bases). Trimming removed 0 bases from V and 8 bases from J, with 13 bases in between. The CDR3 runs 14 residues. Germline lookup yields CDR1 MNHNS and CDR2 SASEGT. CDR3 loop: CASSEALQGYGYTF. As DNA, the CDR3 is TGTGCCAGCAGTGAAGCGCTTCAGGGTTACGGCTACACCTTC.

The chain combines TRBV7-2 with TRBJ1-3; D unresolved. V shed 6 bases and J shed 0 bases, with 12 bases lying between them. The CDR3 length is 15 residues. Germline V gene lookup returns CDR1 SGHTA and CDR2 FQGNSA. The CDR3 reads CASSHTVSSGNTIYF. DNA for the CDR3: TGTGCCAGCAGTCATACAGTTTCCTCTGGAAACACCATATATTTT.